The clone carrying this T cell receptor beta chain was seen only a few times. Its antigen is as yet unknown. Germline CDR1 reads MNHEY; CDR2 reads SVGEGT. This CDR3 spans 15 amino acids. The J segment lost 3 bases and the V segment lost 2 bases, leaving 3 bases of the junction unmatched. The record originates from a study of vaccination and CD4 T cells after COVID-19. Researchers used the Oncomine TCR Beta short-read assay to sequence DNA from cultured CD4+ T cells. From CD4+ T cells that had been cultured, genomic DNA was extracted. TCRdb processed the PCR reads anew with MiXCR; each CDR3 protein has one entry. Of 10,000 to 11,000 distinct CDR3 sequences listed, 55% to 75% are singletons. Treatment indicated: roughly ten-day PBMC culture with coronavirus spike peptide pools or control peptides (ViraFEST assay). ViraFEST grew antigen-specific T cells using peptide pools, then sequenced TCRs.

The clonotype was recovered from a human donor who had recovered from COVID-19. This chain connects TRBV6-2 or TRBV6-3 to TRBJ1-2; 10 bases fit TRBD1. The sequenced material came from CD4+ T cells from blood, cultured in vitro. The CDR3 bases are TGTGCCAGCAGTTACCAGGACAGGGGGTACTATGGCTACACCTTC. Amino acid sequence: CASSYQDRGYYGYTF.